This T cell receptor beta chain was observed in a study of molecular identifiers for immune sequencing clone quantification. In its sample, this clonotype was seen many times. TCRdb reanalysed the PCR reads using MiXCR and keeps one entry per CDR3 protein. The table includes about 35,000 distinct CDR3 sequences, about 18% detected once. CDR3 length: 14 amino acids. V lost 3 bases and J lost 9, with 15 bases in between. The chain combines TRBV12-3 or TRBV12-4 with TRBJ2-1, with D perhaps matching TRBD1 (6 bases). This receptor was taken from a human donor in good health. Some libraries in this study had Jurkat cell RNA spiked in. Specimen: naive CD8+ T cells from blood, with Jurkat cell RNA spiked in. Subset denoted: FACS-sorted CD8+CD4-CCR7+CD45RA+ naive T cells. CDR3 sequence reads: CASSFSPDRVEQFF. In DNA form, the CDR3 reads TGTGCCAGCAGTTTCTCTCCGGACAGAGTTGAGCAGTTCTTC.